Listed below are T cell receptor beta chains from one sample, sequenced in a study of regulatory T cells in long-lasting Graves disease. A single record per CDR3 protein comes from TCRdb applying MiXCR to the multiplex PCR reads. The sample includes a few hundred thousand distinct CDR3 sequences, roughly 15% of them seen just once. Separately, the same data were catalogued under a study of T cells in Graves' hyperthyroidism and ophthalmopathy.

The sample in question was peripheral blood mononuclear cells (PBMCs), obtained at new diagnosis, from a patient treated with antithyroid drugs. Receptor source: a woman in her 40s with Graves disease. Both conserved end residues are part of each CDR3. Each record gives: J gene, V gene, D gene, clone size, CDR3 protein, CDR3 DNA. The D gene is left open where the match is weak. Expanded clones are given a class, and other clones once, few, many or no size at all.

>TRBJ2-7|TRBV12-3/TRBV12-4|.|many
CASSLDLTYEQYF
TGTGCCAGCAGTTTAGACTTAACCTACGAGCAGTACTTC
>TRBJ2-7|TRBV27|TRBD1|few
CASSYGTGDLGEQYF
TGTGCCAGCAGTTACGGGACAGGGGACCTCGGCGAGCAGTACTTC
>TRBJ2-7|TRBV30|TRBD1|many
CACTGTGVTYEQYF
TGTGCCTGCACCGGGACAGGGGTCACCTACGAGCAGTACTTC
>TRBJ2-2|TRBV11-1|.|many
CASSNRGTGELFF
TGTGCCAGCAGCAACCGGGGCACCGGGGAGCTGTTTTTT
>TRBJ2-3|TRBV6-1|.|many
CASSEYSQSTDTQYF
TGTGCCAGCAGTGAATACTCGCAGAGCACAGATACGCAGTATTTT
>TRBJ1-2|TRBV18|TRBD1|many
CASSPIDRVGSDYGYTF
TGTGCCAGCTCACCCATCGACAGGGTGGGGTCGGACTATGGCTACACCTTC
>TRBJ2-1|TRBV6-1|TRBD1|many
CASSDPGQGASNEQFF
TGTGCCAGCAGTGACCCGGGACAGGGGGCGAGCAATGAGCAGTTCTTC
>TRBJ2-7|TRBV5-1|.|many
CASSLRSRGTASYEQYF
TGCGCCAGCAGCTTGCGGTCAAGGGGCACGGCGTCCTACGAGCAGTACTTC
>TRBJ1-1|TRBV20-1|.|.
CSARDRRVRGNTEAFF
TGCAGTGCTAGAGATAGGAGGGTCAGGGGGAACACTGAAGCTTTCTTT
>TRBJ1-3|TRBV5-6|.|.
CASIPGGLGGNTIYF
TGTGCCAGCATACCTGGGGGGCTAGGTGGAAACACCATATATTTT
>TRBJ2-5|TRBV11-2|TRBD2|many
CASSEAGGETQYF
TGTGCCAGCAGCGAGGCGGGAGGAGAGACCCAGTACTTC
>TRBJ2-4|TRBV11-3|TRBD1|many
CASSYKTPGQGPYF
TGTGCCAGCAGCTATAAAACCCCGGGACAGGGACCGTACTTC
>TRBJ2-2|TRBV19|TRBD1|few
CASLPRDRVGTGELFF
TGTGCCAGTCTCCCACGTGACAGGGTGGGCACCGGGGAGCTGTTTTTT
>TRBJ2-3|TRBV3-1|.|many
CASSQDWRRTDTQYF
TGTGCCAGCAGCCAAGACTGGCGACGCACAGATACGCAGTATTTT
>TRBJ1-1|TRBV5-1|TRBD1|.
CASSLPGTGVNTEAFF
TGCGCCAGCAGCTTACCCGGGACAGGGGTTAACACTGAAGCTTTCTTT
>TRBJ2-3|TRBV24-1|TRBD1|.
CATSDSRQGSTDTQYF
TGTGCCACCAGTGATAGCCGACAGGGTAGCACAGATACGCAGTATTTT
>TRBJ1-2|TRBV27|.|many
CASSFATGRSAYGYTF
TGTGCCAGCAGTTTCGCTACAGGGCGCTCCGCTTATGGCTACACCTTC
>TRBJ2-2|TRBV28|.|many
CAIKGVGELFF
TGTGCCATCAAGGGGGTAGGGGAGCTGTTTTTT
>TRBJ2-3|TRBV27|.|many
CASSLEGVTARNRYF
TGTGCCAGCAGTTTGGAGGGTGTGACGGCCCGTAATAGGTATTTT
>TRBJ2-5|TRBV12-3/TRBV12-4|.|many
CASSQTSQETQYF
TGTGCCAGCAGCCAGACTAGCCAAGAGACCCAGTACTTC
>TRBJ1-2|TRBV30|.|many
CAGSLLAGYGYTF
TGTGCCGGGTCCCTCCTGGCAGGCTATGGCTACACCTTC
>TRBJ2-7|TRBV7-3|.|.
CASSLTEWVSYEQYF
TGTGCCAGCAGCTTAACGGAGTGGGTTTCCTACGAGCAGTACTTC
>TRBJ2-5|TRBV29-1|TRBD2|many
CSALSGGGQETQYF
TGCAGCGCCTTAAGTGGGGGAGGGCAAGAGACCCAGTACTTC
>TRBJ2-1|TRBV7-6|TRBD1|many
CASSLMGGTGEDEQFF
TGTGCCAGCAGCTTAATGGGGGGGACAGGGGAGGATGAGCAGTTCTTC
>TRBJ2-1|TRBV28|TRBD2|many
CASSQAGTYNEQFF
TGTGCCAGCTCCCAAGCGGGAACCTACAATGAGCAGTTCTTC
>TRBJ1-6|TRBV6-5|TRBD1|many
CASSSTPPGTGGSPLHF
TGTGCCAGCAGTTCCACGCCCCCCGGGACAGGGGGTTCACCCCTCCACTTT
>TRBJ1-2|TRBV20-1|.|few
CSADPTGQANYGYTF
TGCAGTGCTGATCCGACAGGTCAAGCTAACTATGGCTACACCTTC